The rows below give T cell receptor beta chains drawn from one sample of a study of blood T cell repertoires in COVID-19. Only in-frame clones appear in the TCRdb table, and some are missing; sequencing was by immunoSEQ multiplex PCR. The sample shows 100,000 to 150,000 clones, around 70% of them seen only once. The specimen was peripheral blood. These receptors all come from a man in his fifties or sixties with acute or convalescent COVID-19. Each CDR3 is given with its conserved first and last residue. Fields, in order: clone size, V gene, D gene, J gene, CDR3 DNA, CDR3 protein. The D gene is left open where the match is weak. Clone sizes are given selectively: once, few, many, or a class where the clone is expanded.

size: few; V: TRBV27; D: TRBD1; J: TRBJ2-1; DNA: TGTGCCAGCAGTTCATTCGGCAGGGGGCCCGACAATGAGCAGTTCTTC; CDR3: CASSSFGRGPDNEQFF
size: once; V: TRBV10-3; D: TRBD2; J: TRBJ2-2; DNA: TGTGCCATCAGTGAGGGGACTAGCGGTAGCACCGGGGAGCTGTTTTTT; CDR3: CAISEGTSGSTGELFF
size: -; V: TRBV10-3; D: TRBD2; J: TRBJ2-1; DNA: TGTGCCATCACGCCTGCCCCCGGGGGGGTCGATGAGCAGTTCTTC; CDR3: CAITPAPGGVDEQFF
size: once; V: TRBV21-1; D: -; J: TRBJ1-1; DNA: TGTGCCAGCAGCACGGCGGGTTACACTGAAGCTTTCTTT; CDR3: CASSTAGYTEAFF
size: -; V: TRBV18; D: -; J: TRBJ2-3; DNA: TGTGCCAGCTCACCACCAGGGGCAGATACGCAGTATTTT; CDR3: CASSPPGADTQYF
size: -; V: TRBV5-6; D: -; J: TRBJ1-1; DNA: TGTGCCAGCAGCTTATTAGTCAGGGGAACTGAAGCTTTCTTT; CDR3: CASSLLVRGTEAFF
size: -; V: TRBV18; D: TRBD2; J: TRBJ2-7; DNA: TGTGCCAGCTCACCAGACGCGGGGGGGCAGAACGAGCAGTACTTC; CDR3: CASSPDAGGQNEQYF
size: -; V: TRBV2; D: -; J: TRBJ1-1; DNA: TGTGCCAGCAGTGAAGGGTGGGCAGGGGCAGCTTTCTTT; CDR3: CASSEGWAGAAFF
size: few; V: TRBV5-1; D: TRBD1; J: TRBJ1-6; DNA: TGCGCCAGCAGTTCCGGGACAGAGAATTCACCCCTCCACTTT; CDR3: CASSSGTENSPLHF
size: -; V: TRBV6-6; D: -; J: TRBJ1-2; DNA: TGTGCCAGCAGTGACCGGACAGCTTATGGCTACACCTTC; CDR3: CASSDRTAYGYTF
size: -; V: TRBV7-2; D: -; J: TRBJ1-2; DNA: TGTGCCAGCAGCCCACGCGGCAGGGATGGCTACACCTTC; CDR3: CASSPRGRDGYTF
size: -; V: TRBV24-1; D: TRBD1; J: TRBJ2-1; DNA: TGTGCCACCAGGTTGACAGGGGGCATCTACAATGAGCAGTTCTTC; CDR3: CATRLTGGIYNEQFF
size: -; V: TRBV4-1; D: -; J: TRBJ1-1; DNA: TGCGCCAGCAGCCTAAGGGTGGCGGGGAACACTGAAGCTTTCTTT; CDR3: CASSLRVAGNTEAFF
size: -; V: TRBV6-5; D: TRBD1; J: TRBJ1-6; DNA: TGTGCCAGCAGTTACCAGGGGGGCAATTCACCCCTCCACTTT; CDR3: CASSYQGGNSPLHF
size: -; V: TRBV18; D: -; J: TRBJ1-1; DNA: TGTGCCAGCTCACCTCAGGGCCCGGGGGGCACTGAAGCTTTCTTT; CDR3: CASSPQGPGGTEAFF
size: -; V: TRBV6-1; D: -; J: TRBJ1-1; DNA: TGTGCCAGCAGTGAAGCACGGCGCCGCGGCGAAGCTTTCTTT; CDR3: CASSEARRRGEAFF
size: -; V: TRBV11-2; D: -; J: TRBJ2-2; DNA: TGTGCCAGCAGCTTAGGGCTGGCGGCCGGGGAGCTGTTTTTT; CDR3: CASSLGLAAGELFF
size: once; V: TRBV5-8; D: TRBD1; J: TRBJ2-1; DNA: TGTGCCAGCAGCCCGACCGGGACAGTCTACAATGAGCAGTTCTTC; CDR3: CASSPTGTVYNEQFF
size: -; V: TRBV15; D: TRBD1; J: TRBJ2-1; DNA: TGTGCCACCAGCAGAGATCGGACAGGGGCCCTGTTCTTC; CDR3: CATSRDRTGALFF
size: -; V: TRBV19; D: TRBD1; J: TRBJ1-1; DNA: TGTGCCAGTAGTAATCCCTACAGGGGGCGAACTGAAGCTTTCTTT; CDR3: CASSNPYRGRTEAFF
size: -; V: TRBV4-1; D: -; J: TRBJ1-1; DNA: TGCGCCAGCCGTTTGGGCATGAACACTGAAGCTTTCTTT; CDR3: CASRLGMNTEAFF
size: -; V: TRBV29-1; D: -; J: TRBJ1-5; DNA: TGCAGCGTTGCGGTCGGCGGGCGGGGCAATCAGCCCCAGCATTTT; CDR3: CSVAVGGRGNQPQHF
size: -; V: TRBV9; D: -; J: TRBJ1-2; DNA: TGTGCCAGCAGCGTAGCTACAGGGCGGTCAAACTACACCTTC; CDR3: CASSVATGRSNYTF
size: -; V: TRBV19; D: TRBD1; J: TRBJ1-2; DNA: TGTGCCAGTAGTCCACCGGGACAGCCATATGGCTACACCTTC; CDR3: CASSPPGQPYGYTF
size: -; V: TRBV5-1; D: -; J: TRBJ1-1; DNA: TGCGCCAGCACCAGGTCCTCGGACAGTACGAACACTGAAGCTTTCTTT; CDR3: CASTRSSDSTNTEAFF
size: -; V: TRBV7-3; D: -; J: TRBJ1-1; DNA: TGTGCCAGCAAGGAAAGCAGGCCGAACACTGAAGCTTTCTTT; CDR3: CASKESRPNTEAFF
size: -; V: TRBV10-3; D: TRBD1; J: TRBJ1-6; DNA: TGTGCCATCAGTGAGTCCTTGCAGGGGGCGTATCCCCTCCACTTT; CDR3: CAISESLQGAYPLHF
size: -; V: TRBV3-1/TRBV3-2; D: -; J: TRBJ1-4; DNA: TGTGCCAGCAGGCCTAACCGGGGAGGAACTAATGAAAAACTGTTTTTT; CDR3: CASRPNRGGTNEKLFF
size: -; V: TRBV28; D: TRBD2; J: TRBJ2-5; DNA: TGTGCCAGCAGACTAGCGGGAGAACAAGAGACCCAGTACTTC; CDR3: CASRLAGEQETQYF
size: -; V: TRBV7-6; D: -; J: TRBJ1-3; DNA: TGTGCCAGCAGCTCAGGACCGGGGACTGGAAACACCATATATTTT; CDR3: CASSSGPGTGNTIYF
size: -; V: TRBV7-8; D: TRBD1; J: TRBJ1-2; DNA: TGTGCCAGCAGCTCTAATTCCCCCGCAGGGGGATTCTATGGCTACACCTTC; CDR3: CASSSNSPAGGFYGYTF